This TCR beta chain appears in the sequencing data of a study of blood T cell repertoires in COVID-19. As for the study in general: Collection of acute and convalescent COVID-19 samples took place in the United States, Italy and Spain. PBMCs, B-cell-depleted T cells, or T cells provided the cDNA or gDNA that made up the material.

This clone was recorded only once. The CDR3 spans 13 residues. V shed 3 bases and J shed 8 bases, with 10 bases lying between them. Germline V gene data show CDR1 as KGHSH and CDR2 as LQKENI. Individuals drawn from 24 US areas were roughly 18 to 95 years old. The repertoire was sequenced with immunoSEQ multiplex PCR; TCRdb's copy has only in-frame clones and lacks some. Here the sample spans 250,000 to 300,000 clones, about nine tenths being singletons. This TCR was recovered from a woman in her fifties or sixties who had recovered from COVID-19. Sample: PBMCs or T cells enriched from blood (not recorded which). The genes are TRBV18 and TRBJ1-4; the D gene is possibly TRBD1 (5 bases). CDR3 nucleotides: TGTGCCAGCTCACCTCCGGGGGACGAAAAACTGTTTTTT. Protein product: CASSPPGDEKLFF.